The clone carrying this T cell receptor beta chain has a count of ten or more. The CDR3 consists of 18 residues. V was pared by 6 bases and J by 3 bases, with 15 bases of the junction left unmatched. The germline V gene has CDR1 LNHDA and CDR2 SQIVND (reference sequence). The data belong to a study of T cells in Graves' hyperthyroidism and ophthalmopathy. There were TCR beta CDR3 regions amplified from RNA transcripts. With the HTBI primer set, the TCR CDR3 went through a first round of RT-PCR. TCRdb redid the calling of the multiplex PCR reads with MiXCR, one entry per CDR3 protein. The table lists almost 600,000 distinct CDR3 sequences, around 45% of them singletons.

V gene TRBV19 combines with J gene TRBJ2-1, with TRBD2 matching 9 bases. What was sequenced was peripheral blood or thyroid tissue (not recorded which). This TCR was recovered from a woman under 30 with Graves' hyperthyroidism. The CDR3 coding sequence is TGTGCCAGTAGCCTCTATTTGCCCGGACTAGCGAGCTACAATGAGCAGTTCTTC. Translating gives CASSLYLPGLASYNEQFF.